The 24 T cell receptor beta chains below come from one sample, sequenced in a study of T-cell reconstitution after alpha-beta-depleted transplantation in children. Unique molecular identifiers were incorporated into the prepared TCRbeta library. Each CDR3 protein gets one entry after TCRdb re-called the PCR reads with MiXCR. The data show 200,000 to 250,000 distinct CDR3 sequences, 20% to 30% seen once. This specimen consisted of PBMCs, obtained before TCRalphabeta/CD19-depleted stem cell transplant. These receptor sequences come from a girl aged 2 to 10 with Fanconi anemia, due to receive a stem cell transplant.

This clonotype was observed at least ten times. The chain uses TRBV29-1 and TRBJ2-7; D may match TRBD1 or TRBD2 (5 bases each). Germline loops: CDR1 SQVTM, CDR2 ANQGSEA. V shed 5 bases and J shed 3 bases, with 17 bases lying between them. This CDR3 has 14 amino acids. CDR3 nucleotides: TGCAGCGTTTTCAGGGACGGAGACCACTACGAGCAGTACTTC. This gives the protein CSVFRDGDHYEQYF.

This clonotype has only a few counts. This chain uses TRBV29-1 with TRBJ2-1; 7 bases align to TRBD2. CDR1 and CDR2 from the germline V gene are SQVTM and ANQGSEA. The V segment lost 5 bases and the J segment 6 bases; nucleotides outside the gene matches: 4. CDR3 length: 12 amino acids. CDR3 nucleotide sequence: TGCAGCGTTAAGACTAGCATCAATGAGCAGTTCTTC. The encoded protein is CSVKTSINEQFF.

CDR3: CASSEPTGFQETQYF. DNA for the CDR3: TGTGCCAGCAGTGAACCAACAGGGTTCCAAGAGACCCAGTACTTC. The chain is built from TRBV25-1 and TRBJ2-5; TRBD1 might be the D (6 bases). Deletions cut 2 bases from V and 1 base from J, with 11 bases between. Germline V lookup: CDR1 MGHDK, CDR2 SYGVNS. CDR3 length: 15 amino acids.

This clonotype was counted at least ten times. The chain combines TRBV3-1 with TRBJ2-1; 13 bases agree with TRBD2. This CDR3 contains 19 residues. Unmatched junction bases numbered 11, after V lost 3 bases and J lost 3 bases. The germline CDR1 and CDR2 sequences are LGHDT and YNNKEL (reference sequence). CDR3 in amino acids: CASSHRTPWTSGSYNEQFF. CDR3 DNA: TGTGCCAGCAGCCATCGCACCCCGTGGACTAGCGGGAGCTACAATGAGCAGTTCTTC.

This clonotype was counted between two and nine times. The CDR3 coding sequence is TGTGCCAGCAGCAAAGGTTGTGTCACGCAGTTCTTC. This codes for CASSKGCVTQFF. The rearrangement links TRBV21-1 to TRBJ2-1. TRBV21-1 is shown as a pseudogene. This CDR3 contains 12 residues.

This chain uses TRBV19 with TRBJ2-7; TRBD1 aligns across 7 bases. V lost 3 bases to trimming and J lost 3 bases; unmatched junction nucleotides: 5. Per germline, CDR1 LNHDA and CDR2 SQIVND (reference sequence). CDR3 size: 14 residues. CDR3 in amino acids: CASSIATGSYEQYF. The CDR3 nucleotides read TGTGCCAGTAGTATTGCGACAGGGAGCTACGAGCAGTACTTC.

The chain links TRBV20-1 to TRBJ2-2; D unresolved. CDR1 is DFQATT and CDR2 is SNEGSKA in the germline V gene (reference sequence). With 3 bases removed from V and 0 bases from J, the gap between germline ends came to 11 bases. This CDR3 is 15 amino acids long. CDR3 DNA sequence: TGCAGTGCTAGTGAGCACAGCCCGAACACCGGGGAGCTGTTTTTT. Translated, it gives CSASEHSPNTGELFF.

Ten or more counts support this clonotype. The rearrangement links TRBV6-6 to TRBJ2-3, with 15 bases matching TRBD2. This CDR3 spans 19 amino acids. The V gene end was trimmed by 4 bases and the J gene end by 5 bases; junction bases not matched to a gene: 13. Germline V gene data show CDR1 as MNHNY and CDR2 as SVGAGI (reference sequence). CDR3 in amino acids: CASSFAGTSGRRERDTQYF. The CDR3 DNA reads TGTGCCAGCAGTTTCGCCGGGACTAGCGGGAGGCGCGAAAGAGATACGCAGTATTTT.

This clonotype was recorded only once. The chain is built from TRBV18 and TRBJ2-7; D may match TRBD1 or TRBD2 (5 bases each). Germline values: CDR1 KGHSH, CDR2 LQKENI. The V gene lost 1 base and the J gene lost 2 bases, with 15 bases spanning the gap. The length of the CDR3 is 16 residues. CDR3 in amino acids: CASSPLDGAGPYEQYF. CDR3 nucleotide sequence: TGTGCCAGCTCACCACTTGACGGGGCAGGTCCCTACGAGCAGTACTTC.

The chain combines TRBV28 with TRBJ1-1, with 11 bases that match TRBD1. Germline V CDR1 and CDR2: MDHEN, SYDVKM. The CDR3 is 16 amino acids. The V and J ends lost 6 bases and 4 bases, in that order; junction bases with no gene match: 10. CDR3 sequence: CASSKPEGQGGTEAFF. The DNA for the CDR3 is TGTGCCAGCAGCAAACCAGAGGGACAGGGGGGCACTGAAGCTTTCTTT.

The chain combines TRBV20-1 with TRBJ2-2, with TRBD1 matching 7 bases. V shed 4 bases and J 4 bases; nucleotides not matched to a gene: 15. The germline V gene encodes CDR1 DFQATT and CDR2 SNEGSKA (reference sequence). The CDR3 runs 17 residues. CDR3 in amino acids: CSATHPYRTGLTGELFF. CDR3 sequence (DNA): TGCAGTGCTACCCATCCCTACAGGACAGGACTCACCGGGGAGCTGTTTTTT.

This clonotype was seen repeatedly, ten times or more. The gene calls are TRBV7-3 and TRBJ1-1; D gene uncertain. This CDR3 is 13 amino acids long. The germline V gene encodes CDR1 SGHTA and CDR2 FQGTGA. V was clipped by 0 bases and J by 10 bases, with 12 bases between them. CDR3 sequence (DNA): TGTGCCAGCAGCTTAACGATGGGGTCTCGAGCTTTCTTT. This gives the protein CASSLTMGSRAFF.

This clonotype was detected a few times. This sequence joins TRBV4-1 and TRBJ2-7; D possibly corresponds to TRBD2 (6 bases). This CDR3 has 14 residues. Trimming took off 5 bases at V and 0 bases at J, with 11 bases between the two ends. Germline loops: CDR1 MGHRA, CDR2 YSYEKL. CDR3 protein: CASSAGLVSYEQYF. The DNA of the CDR3 is TGCGCCAGCAGCGCGGGACTTGTCTCCTACGAGCAGTACTTC.

This clonotype was picked up many times. The V and J genes are TRBV20-1 and TRBJ2-3; the D gene is possibly TRBD1 (6 bases). The germline gives CDR1 DFQATT, CDR2 SNEGSKA (reference sequence). Between the trimmed V and J ends, which lost 5 bases and 3 bases, there was a span of 18 bases. The CDR3 has 15 amino acids. The CDR3 DNA is TGCAGTGCTGCCAACAGGGCTAAGAGGACAGATACGCAGTATTTT. Amino acids: CSAANRAKRTDTQYF.

V is TRBV20-1 and J is TRBJ2-3, with TRBD2 identical over 9 bases. The CDR3 runs to 18 residues. Unmatched junction bases numbered 17, after V lost 3 bases and J lost 4 bases. Germline CDR1 DFQATT, CDR2 SNEGSKA (reference sequence). This CDR3 is CSASPLAGVVERADTQYF. The CDR3 DNA reads TGCAGTGCTAGCCCCTTAGCGGGAGTAGTCGAGAGGGCAGATACGCAGTATTTT.

This clonotype showed up just once. The V and J genes are TRBV7-3 and TRBJ1-6, with D unclear. CDR1 is SGHTA, CDR2 FQGTGA, per germline. The CDR3 spans 14 residues. The V end was cut by 1 base, the J end by 9 bases, with 10 bases between. In nucleotides, the CDR3 is TGTGCCAGCAGCTTAAACGGAGCGGGTTCACCCCTCCACTTT. Its protein is CASSLNGAGSPLHF.

This clonotype was detected ten times or more. The rearrangement uses TRBV29-1 and TRBJ2-3; TRBD1 matches at 9 bases. V trimming: 4 bases; J trimming: 4 bases; junction bases outside the gene matches: 0. Germline V gene lookup returns CDR1 SQVTM and CDR2 ANQGSEA. The CDR3 sequence is 12 residues long. CDR3 protein: CSVGQGADTQYF. The CDR3, as DNA: TGCAGCGTTGGACAGGGGGCAGATACGCAGTATTTT.

This clonotype was detected only once. V gene TRBV20-1 combines with J gene TRBJ2-7; 7 bases align to TRBD1. This CDR3 region has 15 residues. Unmatched junction bases numbered 12, after V lost 3 bases and J lost 4 bases. CDR1 is DFQATT and CDR2 is SNEGSKA in the germline V gene (reference sequence). This CDR3 is CSASMIQGVRYEQYF. The CDR3 nucleotides read TGCAGTGCTAGTATGATCCAGGGGGTGAGATACGAGCAGTACTTC.

The genes are TRBV5-1 and TRBJ2-4, with 8 bases matching TRBD2. After removal of 3 bases from V and 5 bases from J, the junction contained 7 bases not matched to a gene. The CDR3 sequence is 15 residues long. Germline CDR1 reads SGHRS; CDR2 reads YFSETQ. DNA of the CDR3: TGCGCCAGCAGCTCGGGACTAGTTGCCGAAAACATTCAGTACTTC. Translation: CASSSGLVAENIQYF.

This chain joins TRBV6-1 and TRBJ1-4; TRBD1 agrees at 8 bases. After removal of 6 bases from V and 5 bases from J, the junction contained 5 bases not matched to a gene. CDR3 size: 14 residues. Germline values: CDR1 MNHNS, CDR2 SASEGT. The CDR3 nucleotides read TGTGCCAGCAGATTCCGGGACAGGAATGAAAAACTGTTTTTT. Translating it yields CASRFRDRNEKLFF.

The chain uses TRBV21-1 and TRBJ2-1; TRBD2, as called in the table, went unchecked against the DNA. TRBV21-1 is assigned pseudogene status. The CDR3 extends over 13 amino acids. CDR3 nucleotide sequence: TGTGCCAGCATGAGAGGACTAGCGGGGGCGCAGTTCTTC. Amino acid sequence: CASMRGLAGAQFF.

This clonotype was recorded many times. The V and J genes are TRBV4-2 and TRBJ2-1; D gene uncertain. This CDR3 region has 18 residues. The germline gives CDR1 LGHNA, CDR2 YNFKEQ. V gave up 0 bases and J gave up 1 base, with 16 bases separating them. This CDR3 reads CASSQERYETGSYNEQFF. The DNA of the CDR3 is TGTGCCAGCAGCCAAGAGAGATATGAGACTGGTTCCTACAATGAGCAGTTCTTC.

This clonotype was counted ten times or more. The gene calls are TRBV20-1 and TRBJ2-7; TRBD2 matches at 11 bases. Looked up from germline, CDR1 is DFQATT and CDR2 is SNEGSKA (reference sequence). V was clipped by 2 bases and J by 2 bases; unmatched bases: 8. This CDR3 spans 16 amino acids. This CDR3 reads CSARPFSGREAYEQYF. The DNA of the CDR3 is TGCAGTGCTAGACCCTTTAGCGGGAGGGAAGCCTACGAGCAGTACTTC.

This clonotype was observed a handful of times. The chain combines TRBV7-8 with TRBJ2-7; no firm D call. The CDR3 totals 14 residues. CDR1 SGHVS and CDR2 FQNEAQ come from the germline V gene. Trimming shortened V by 4 bases and J by 1 base, and 11 bases separated the two germline ends. CDR3 residues: CASSYFSGSYEQYF. The CDR3 nucleotides are TGTGCCAGCAGCTATTTTAGTGGGTCCTACGAGCAGTACTTC.